The next 18 T cell receptor beta chains were all read from a single sample in a study of response to subunit inactivated influenza vaccine. TCRdb re-derived calls from the RT-PCR reads in MiXCR, one entry per CDR3 protein. This sample carries some 640,000 distinct CDR3 sequences, approximately 15% of them seen once, and the ten largest clones take around 7.3%. This sample comprised PBMCs from blood, obtained 14 to 15 days before vaccination. The receptors were gathered from a man aged 45 to 65 who received an inactivated influenza vaccine.

This clonotype was found many times. DNA of the CDR3: TGTGCCAGCAGCCGAACGGGTGGAAGGAATGAAAAACTGTTTTTT. Protein: CASSRTGGRNEKLFF. The chain employs TRBV3-1 and TRBJ1-4; D gene unclear. Per the germline V gene, CDR1 is LGHDT and CDR2 is YNNKEL (reference sequence). This CDR3 contains 15 residues. Trimming removed 4 bases from V and 5 bases from J, with 14 bases in between. Supplemented by reference TRBV3-1 and TRBJ1-4, the full variable domain reads DTAVSQTPKYLVTQMGNDKSIKCEQNLGHDTMYWYKQDSKKFLKIMFSYNNKELIINETVPNRFSPKSPDKAHLNLHINSLELGDSAVYFCASSRTGGRNEKLFFGSGTQLSVL.

Notes on this clonotype: Given a much more abundant clone one base away, this may be a read error. V and J are TRBV5-1 and TRBJ2-7; perhaps D is TRBD1 or TRBD2 (5 bases each). Germline-derived CDR1 and CDR2 are SGHRS and YFSETQ. The CDR3 length is 15 residues. CDR3 DNA sequence: TGCGCCAGCAGCTTGGCCTCAATGAGGGGATACGAGCGGTACTTC. As protein: CASSLASMRGYERYF.

This chain joins TRBV9 and TRBJ1-2; D gene unclear. The germline V gene encodes CDR1 SGDLS and CDR2 YYNGEE. V shed 0 bases and J shed 2 bases, with 11 bases lying between them. CDR3 length equals 15 residues. The CDR3 protein is CASSVEGSQNYGYTF. The CDR3 DNA follows: TGTGCCAGCAGCGTAGAGGGCAGCCAAAACTATGGCTACACCTTC.

CDR3 loop: CASSQTAGYLAEQYF. For the CDR3, the DNA is TGCGCCAGCAGCCAGACGGCAGGGTACCTTGCCGAGCAGTACTTC. The chain has TRBV4-1 and TRBJ2-7, with D possibly matching TRBD1 (5 bases). Germline CDR1 is MGHRA and CDR2 is YSYEKL. The ends were cut back, 3 bases at V and 6 bases at J, with 18 bases in the middle. There are 15 residues in the CDR3.

The chain has TRBV9 and TRBJ2-7; TRBD2 might be the D (6 bases). Between the trimmed V and J ends, which lost 4 bases and 1 base, there was a span of 15 bases. Germline loops: CDR1 SGDLS, CDR2 YYNGEE. The CDR3 has 15 amino acids. This chain's CDR3 is CASSSDSGRSYEQYF. CDR3 DNA sequence: TGTGCCAGCAGCTCCGACAGCGGGCGGTCCTACGAGCAGTACTTC.

The V gene is TRBV20-1, the J gene TRBJ2-1, with 11 bases matching TRBD2. The CDR3 contains 12 residues. J was trimmed by 10 bases and V by 3 bases; bases with no gene match: 2. Germline lookup yields CDR1 DFQATT and CDR2 SNEGSKA (reference sequence). The CDR3: CSASRLAGEQFF. DNA of the CDR3: TGCAGTGCTAGTCGACTAGCGGGAGAGCAGTTCTTC.

The V gene is TRBV18, the J gene TRBJ1-2; D remains unclear. The germline V gene encodes CDR1 KGHSH and CDR2 LQKENI. This CDR3 spans 18 amino acids. V gave up 2 bases and J gave up 2 bases, with 21 bases separating them. The CDR3 nucleotides read TGTGCCAGCTCACCAAACATCGGCAAAGGTCTACTAAACTATGGCTACACCTTC. As protein: CASSPNIGKGLLNYGYTF.

This clonotype was seen only a few times. This chain joins TRBV20-1 and TRBJ2-7; D is unclear. Germline V lookup: CDR1 DFQATT, CDR2 SNEGSKA (reference sequence). V lost 0 bases, J lost 1 base, and 13 bases lay in between. The CDR3 totals 15 residues. The CDR3 loop is CSARDGLILSYEQYF. The CDR3 DNA follows: TGCAGTGCTAGAGATGGGCTGATACTGTCCTACGAGCAGTACTTC.

The genes are TRBV2 and TRBJ1-6; TRBD1 is a possible D gene (5 bases). The CDR3 runs to 14 residues. V was shortened by 4 bases and J by 4 bases, with 8 bases between the two germline ends. CDR1 is SNHLY and CDR2 is FYNNEI in the germline V gene. The CDR3 sequence: CASSVAGYNSPLHF. CDR3 nucleotides: TGTGCCAGCAGTGTGGCAGGGTATAATTCACCCCTCCACTTT.

This chain joins TRBV15 and TRBJ2-2; the match to TRBD2 covers 7 bases. V shed 0 bases and J 7 bases; nucleotides not matched to a gene: 2. Germline CDR1 is LNHNV and CDR2 is YYDKDF (reference sequence). The length of the CDR3 is 14 residues. The CDR3 sequence is CATSRDRGVGELFF. The CDR3 region has the DNA TGTGCCACCAGCAGAGATCGGGGGGTCGGGGAGCTGTTTTTT.

This clonotype was counted ten times or more. The chain employs TRBV6-2 or TRBV6-3 and TRBJ1-2; D gene uncertain. Trimming cost V 4 bases and J 1 base, with 4 bases left between them. CDR3 size: 12 residues. Germline V gene data show CDR1 as MNHEY and CDR2 as SVGEGT. CDR3 protein: CASSWGNYGYTF. CDR3 sequence (DNA): TGTGCCAGCAGTTGGGGTAACTATGGCTACACCTTC.

This clonotype occurred a few times. The V and J genes are TRBV7-2 and TRBJ2-3; 8 bases are a match to TRBD2. V was pared by 0 bases and J by 0 bases, with 8 bases of the junction left unmatched. This CDR3 is built from 18 residues. Germline CDR1 SGHTA, CDR2 FQGNSA. The DNA of the CDR3 is TGTGCCAGCAGCTTAGCCCTCGCGGGGGGAATTAGCACAGATACGCAGTATTTT. Its protein product is CASSLALAGGISTDTQYF.

The chain combines TRBV18 with TRBJ2-3, with D possibly being TRBD1 (5 bases). Germline CDR1 KGHSH, CDR2 LQKENI. Trimming took off 4 bases at V and 0 bases at J, with 14 bases between the two ends. This CDR3 is 16 amino acids long. The chain's CDR3 is CASSLRQKSSTDTQYF. As DNA, the CDR3 is TGTGCCAGCTCACTTCGACAGAAATCTAGCACAGATACGCAGTATTTT.

The CDR3 loop is CASSPRTSGNEQFF. The CDR3 DNA is TGTGCCAGCAGCCCCCGGACTAGCGGGAACGAGCAGTTCTTC. The V gene is TRBV2, the J gene TRBJ2-1, with TRBD2 identical over 12 bases. Germline lookup yields CDR1 SNHLY and CDR2 FYNNEI. Trimming at V came to 6 bases and at J to 10 bases, leaving 7 bases not matched to a gene. CDR3 length: 14 amino acids.

The V and J genes are TRBV12-3 or TRBV12-4 and TRBJ2-3; D may match TRBD1 or TRBD2 (5 bases each). This CDR3 is built from 16 residues. The V end lost 5 bases, the J end lost 3 bases, and 18 bases lay between the germline ends. The CDR3 spells CASSPIAGALTDTQYF. CDR3 in DNA: TGTGCCAGCAGTCCTATCGCCGGGGCCTTGACAGATACGCAGTATTTT.

This clonotype appeared many times. V usage is TRBV7-8 and J usage is TRBJ2-1, with a weak D call TRBD1 (6 bases). This CDR3 is 15 amino acids long. The V gene lost 6 bases and the J gene lost 0 bases, with 12 bases spanning the gap. Germline CDR1 and CDR2: SGHVS and FQNEAQ. CDR3 loop: CASRGRGSSYNEQFF. The CDR3 nucleotides are TGTGCCAGCAGGGGCAGGGGAAGCTCCTACAATGAGCAGTTCTTC.

The V call is TRBV20-1, the J call TRBJ2-7; 13 nucleotides agree with TRBD2. Germline values: CDR1 DFQATT, CDR2 SNEGSKA (reference sequence). The CDR3 has 15 amino acids. After removal of 6 bases from V and 7 bases from J, the junction contained 12 bases not matched to a gene. Here the CDR3 DNA reads TGCAGTGCAAACGCCGGGACTAGCGGGGACTTTGAGCAGTACTTC. Protein: CSANAGTSGDFEQYF.

This clonotype was counted only a few times. The genes are TRBV4-3 and TRBJ2-7; TRBD1 aligns across 10 bases. This CDR3 is built from 15 residues. Per the germline V gene, CDR1 is LGHNA and CDR2 is YSLEER. V lost 3 bases and J lost 7; bases outside the gene matches: 9. CDR3 region: CASSHRATGGGEQYF. CDR3 DNA sequence: TGCGCCAGCAGCCACCGGGCGACAGGGGGCGGAGAGCAGTACTTC.